This T cell receptor beta chain was sequenced in a study of blood T cell repertoires in COVID-19. The method was immunoSEQ multiplex PCR; TCRdb's version includes in-frame clones alone and lacks a portion of them. This sample has more than 350,000 clones, with nearly 90% found just once. This CDR3 has 14 residues. The germline V and J ends were trimmed by 4 bases and 3 bases, with 13 bases remaining between them. Germline CDR1 MGHRA, CDR2 YSYEKL. V is TRBV4-1 and J is TRBJ2-7; D perhaps matches TRBD2 (5 bases). Sequenced sample: PBMCs or T cells enriched from blood (not recorded which). This clonotype was sampled from a woman aged 18-35 years who had been exposed to COVID-19. The DNA of the CDR3 is TGCGCCAGCAGCCCGAACCTCCGGGACTACGAGCAGTACTTC. Translation gives CASSPNLRDYEQYF.